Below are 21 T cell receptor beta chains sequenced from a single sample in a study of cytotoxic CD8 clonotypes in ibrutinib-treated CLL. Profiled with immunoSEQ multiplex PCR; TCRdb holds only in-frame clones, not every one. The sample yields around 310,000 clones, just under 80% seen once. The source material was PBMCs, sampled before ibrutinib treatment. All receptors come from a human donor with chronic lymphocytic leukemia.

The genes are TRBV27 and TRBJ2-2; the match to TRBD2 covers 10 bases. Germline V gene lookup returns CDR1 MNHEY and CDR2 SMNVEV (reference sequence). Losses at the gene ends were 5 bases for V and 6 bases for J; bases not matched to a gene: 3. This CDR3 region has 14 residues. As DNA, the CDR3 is TGTGCCAGCAGTGGAGGGACTAGCGCCGGGGAGCTGTTTTTT. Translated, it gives CASSGGTSAGELFF.

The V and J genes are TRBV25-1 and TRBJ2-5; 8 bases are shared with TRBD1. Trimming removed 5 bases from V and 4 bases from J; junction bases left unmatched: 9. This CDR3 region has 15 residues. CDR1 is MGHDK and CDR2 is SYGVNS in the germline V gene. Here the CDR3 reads CASSRSQGVGETQYF. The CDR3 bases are TGTGCCAGCAGTCGTTCACAGGGGGTCGGAGAGACCCAGTACTTC.

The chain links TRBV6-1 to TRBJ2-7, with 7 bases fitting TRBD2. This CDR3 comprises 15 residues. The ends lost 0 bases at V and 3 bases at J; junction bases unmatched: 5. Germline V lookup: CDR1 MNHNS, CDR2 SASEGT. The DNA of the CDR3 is TGTGCCAGCAGTGAAGCTAGCGGGCCGAACTACGAGCAGTACTTC. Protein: CASSEASGPNYEQYF.

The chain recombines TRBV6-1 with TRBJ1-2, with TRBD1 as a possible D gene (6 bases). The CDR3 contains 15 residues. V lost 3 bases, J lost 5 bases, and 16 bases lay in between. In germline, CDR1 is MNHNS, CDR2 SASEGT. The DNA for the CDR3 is TGTGCCAGCAGTGAGACAACAGGGTTGCAGTATGGCTACACCTTC. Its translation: CASSETTGLQYGYTF.

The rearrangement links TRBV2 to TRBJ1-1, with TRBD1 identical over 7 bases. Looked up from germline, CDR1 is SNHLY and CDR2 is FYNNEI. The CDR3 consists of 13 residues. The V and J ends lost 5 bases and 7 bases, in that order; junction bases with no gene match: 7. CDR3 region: CASSQPGQLEAFF. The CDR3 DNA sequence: TGTGCCAGCAGTCAGCCGGGACAGCTTGAAGCTTTCTTT.

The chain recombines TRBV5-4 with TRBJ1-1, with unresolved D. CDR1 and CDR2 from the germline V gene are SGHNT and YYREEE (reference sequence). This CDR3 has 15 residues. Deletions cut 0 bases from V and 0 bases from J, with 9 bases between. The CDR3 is CASSLGRSMNTEAFF. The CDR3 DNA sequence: TGTGCCAGCAGCTTGGGCCGGAGCATGAACACTGAAGCTTTCTTT.

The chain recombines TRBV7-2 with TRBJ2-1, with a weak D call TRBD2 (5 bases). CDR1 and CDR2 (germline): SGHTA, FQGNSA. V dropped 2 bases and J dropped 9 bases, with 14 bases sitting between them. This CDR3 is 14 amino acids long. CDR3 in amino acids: CASSLKRSGGEQFF. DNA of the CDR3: TGTGCCAGCAGCTTAAAGCGGTCGGGTGGTGAGCAGTTCTTC. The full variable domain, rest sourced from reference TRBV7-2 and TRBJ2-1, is GAGVSQSPSNKVTEKGKDVELRCDPISGHTALYWYRQSLGQGLEFLIYFQGNSAPDKSGLPSDRFSAERTGGSVSTLTIQRTQQEDSAVYLCASSLKRSGGEQFFGPGTRLTVL.

The CDR3 loop reads CASSPDKGGLEQYF. The CDR3 region has the DNA TGCGCCAGCAGCCCCGACAAGGGGGGTCTCGAGCAGTACTTC. This chain links TRBV4-3 with TRBJ2-7; D is possibly TRBD1 or TRBD2 (6 bases each). CDR1 LGHNA and CDR2 YSLEER come from the germline V gene. The CDR3 loop spans 14 amino acids. Trimming cost V 4 bases and J 6 bases, with 16 bases left between them.

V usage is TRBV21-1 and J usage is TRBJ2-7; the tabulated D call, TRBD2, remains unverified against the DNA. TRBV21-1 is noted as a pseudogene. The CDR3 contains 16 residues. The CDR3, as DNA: TGTGCCAGCAGCAAATTTCATTATGGTGGTGAGTACGAGCAGTACTTC. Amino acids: CASSKFHYGGEYEQYF.

CDR3 amino acids: CASSQTRTSASSGANVLTF. The CDR3 DNA reads TGCGCCAGCAGCCAAACCAGGACTAGCGCGAGCTCTGGGGCCAACGTCCTGACTTTC. V gene TRBV4-1 combines with J gene TRBJ2-6, with TRBD2 matching 9 bases. Germline V lookup: CDR1 MGHRA, CDR2 YSYEKL. The CDR3 has 19 amino acids. V dropped 2 bases and J dropped 0; count of bases not matched to a gene: 8.

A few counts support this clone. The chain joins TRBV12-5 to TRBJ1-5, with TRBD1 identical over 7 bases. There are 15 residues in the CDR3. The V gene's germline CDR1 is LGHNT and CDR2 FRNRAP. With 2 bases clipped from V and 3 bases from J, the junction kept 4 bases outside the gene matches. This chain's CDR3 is CASGLPGQYNQPQHF. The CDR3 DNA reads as TGTGCTAGTGGTTTGCCGGGACAGTACAATCAGCCCCAGCATTTT. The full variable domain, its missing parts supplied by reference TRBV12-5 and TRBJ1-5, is DARVTQTPRHKVTEMGQEVTMRCQPILGHNTVFWYRQTMMQGLELLAYFRNRAPLDDSGMPKDRFSAEMPDATLATLKIQPSEPRDSAVYFCASGLPGQYNQPQHFGDGTRLSIL.

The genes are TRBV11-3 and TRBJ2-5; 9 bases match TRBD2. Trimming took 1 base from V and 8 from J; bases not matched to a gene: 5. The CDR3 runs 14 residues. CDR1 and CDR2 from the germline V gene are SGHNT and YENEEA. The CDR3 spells CASSLGLAGRTQYF. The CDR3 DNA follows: TGTGCCAGCAGCTTAGGGCTAGCGGGGCGAACCCAGTACTTC.

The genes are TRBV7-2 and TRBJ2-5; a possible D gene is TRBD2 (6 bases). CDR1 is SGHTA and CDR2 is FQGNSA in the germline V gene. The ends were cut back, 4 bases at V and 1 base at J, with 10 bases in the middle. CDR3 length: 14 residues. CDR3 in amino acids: CASSWRAVQETQYF. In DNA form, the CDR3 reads TGTGCCAGCAGCTGGAGGGCCGTCCAAGAGACCCAGTACTTC.

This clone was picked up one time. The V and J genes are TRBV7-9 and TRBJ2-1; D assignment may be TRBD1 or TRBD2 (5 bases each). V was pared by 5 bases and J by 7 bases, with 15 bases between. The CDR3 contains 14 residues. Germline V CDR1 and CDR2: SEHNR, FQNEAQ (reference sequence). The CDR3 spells CASSGGARGNEQFF. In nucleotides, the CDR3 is TGTGCCAGCAGCGGGGGAGCGCGTGGGAATGAGCAGTTCTTC.

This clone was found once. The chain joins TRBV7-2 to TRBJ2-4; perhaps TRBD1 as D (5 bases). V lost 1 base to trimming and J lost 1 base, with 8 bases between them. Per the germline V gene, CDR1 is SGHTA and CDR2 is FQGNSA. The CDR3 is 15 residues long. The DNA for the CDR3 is TGTGCCAGCAGCTTAGTGCAGGGCGCCAAAAACATTCAGTACTTC. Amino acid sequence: CASSLVQGAKNIQYF. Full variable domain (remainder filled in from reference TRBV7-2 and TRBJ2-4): GAGVSQSPSNKVTEKGKDVELRCDPISGHTALYWYRQSLGQGLEFLIYFQGNSAPDKSGLPSDRFSAERTGGSVSTLTIQRTQQEDSAVYLCASSLVQGAKNIQYFGAGTRLSVL.

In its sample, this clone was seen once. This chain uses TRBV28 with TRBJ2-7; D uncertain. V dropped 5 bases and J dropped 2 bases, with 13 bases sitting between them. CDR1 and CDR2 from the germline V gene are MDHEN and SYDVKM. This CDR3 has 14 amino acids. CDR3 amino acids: CASSNPLGTYEQYF. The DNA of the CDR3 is TGTGCCAGCAGTAATCCCCTGGGGACCTACGAGCAGTACTTC.

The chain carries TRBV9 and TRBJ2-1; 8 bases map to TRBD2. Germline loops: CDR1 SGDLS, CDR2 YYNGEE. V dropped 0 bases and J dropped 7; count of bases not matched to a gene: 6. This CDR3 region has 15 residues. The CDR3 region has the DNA TGTGCCAGCAGCGTAGGGAGCGGGAGTGGTAATGAGCAGTTCTTC. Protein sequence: CASSVGSGSGNEQFF.

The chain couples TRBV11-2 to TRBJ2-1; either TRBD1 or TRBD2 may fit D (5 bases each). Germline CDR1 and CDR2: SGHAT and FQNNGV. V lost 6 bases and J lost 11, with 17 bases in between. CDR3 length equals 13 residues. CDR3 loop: CASSYRDRPQQFF. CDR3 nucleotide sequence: TGTGCCAGCAGTTACCGGGACCGTCCCCAGCAGTTCTTC. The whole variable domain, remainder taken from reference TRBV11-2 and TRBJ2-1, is EAGVAQSPRYKIIEKRQSVAFWCNPISGHATLYWYQQILGQGPKLLIQFQNNGVVDDSQLPKDRFSAERLKGVDSTLKIQPAKLEDSAVYLCASSYRDRPQQFFGPGTRLTVL.

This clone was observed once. As DNA, the CDR3 is TGTGCCAGCAGCCCCGATTGGACAGGGTCCTACGAGCAGTACTTC. It encodes CASSPDWTGSYEQYF. V and J are TRBV7-2 and TRBJ2-7; 8 positions agree with TRBD1. The CDR3 contains 15 residues. After removal of 5 bases from V and 1 base from J, the junction contained 7 bases not matched to a gene. In germline, CDR1 is SGHTA, CDR2 FQGNSA. The whole variable domain, remainder taken from reference TRBV7-2 and TRBJ2-7, is GAGVSQSPSNKVTEKGKDVELRCDPISGHTALYWYRQSLGQGLEFLIYFQGNSAPDKSGLPSDRFSAERTGGSVSTLTIQRTQQEDSAVYLCASSPDWTGSYEQYFGPGTRLTVT.

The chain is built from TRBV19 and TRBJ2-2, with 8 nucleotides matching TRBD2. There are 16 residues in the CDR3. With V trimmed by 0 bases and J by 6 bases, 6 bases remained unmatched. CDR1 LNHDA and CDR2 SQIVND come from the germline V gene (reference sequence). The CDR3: CASSIDLASGSGELFF. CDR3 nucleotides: TGTGCCAGTAGTATAGATTTGGCTAGCGGGTCCGGGGAGCTGTTTTTT.

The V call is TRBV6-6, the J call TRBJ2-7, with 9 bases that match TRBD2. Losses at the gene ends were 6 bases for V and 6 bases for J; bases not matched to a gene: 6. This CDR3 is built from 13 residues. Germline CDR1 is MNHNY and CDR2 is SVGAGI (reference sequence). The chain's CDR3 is CASSSGLASEQYF. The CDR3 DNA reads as TGTGCCAGCAGCTCGGGACTAGCAAGCGAGCAGTACTTC.